Below, 3 T cell receptor beta chains from the same sample are listed, as sequenced in a study of blood T cell repertoires in COVID-19. Repertoires were generated with immunoSEQ multiplex PCR, while TCRdb's copy carries only in-frame clones and drops some. The sample has over 300,000 clones, 75% to 85% seen once. What was sequenced was peripheral blood. Receptors originate from a human donor in a cohort sampled during active COVID-19.

The CDR3 sequence: CASSFRLAGVSSYEQYF. CDR3 nucleotides: TGTGCCAGCAGTTTTCGACTAGCGGGGGTGAGCTCCTACGAGCAGTACTTC. The chain has TRBV27 and TRBJ2-7, with TRBD2 matching 12 bases. Unmatched junction bases numbered 6, after V lost 3 bases and J lost 0 bases. The germline gives CDR1 MNHEY, CDR2 SMNVEV (reference sequence). The CDR3 extends over 17 amino acids.

This clone was seen once. The chain employs TRBV30 and TRBJ1-2; no reliable D call. The V end was cut by 3 bases, the J end by 4 bases, with 12 bases between. Germline lookup yields CDR1 GTSNPN and CDR2 SVGIG (reference sequence). The CDR3 contains 13 residues. CDR3 sequence (DNA): TGTGCCTGGAGCGACACTCTCGGCTATGGCTACACCTTC. It codes for CAWSDTLGYGYTF.

The gene calls are TRBV6-6 and TRBJ2-3; TRBD2 aligns across 15 bases. The CDR3 sequence is 17 residues long. V lost 5 bases, J lost 3 bases, and 6 bases stayed unmatched. Germline CDR1 and CDR2: MNHNY and SVGAGI (reference sequence). Here the CDR3 DNA reads TGTGCCAGCAGTCGAGGACTAGCGGGGGGGTTAACAGATACGCAGTATTTT. Its protein product is CASSRGLAGGLTDTQYF.